These T cell receptor beta chains were read from a single sample in a study of shared clonotypes between healthy human individuals. Assay used: immunoSEQ multiplex PCR; TCRdb lists only in-frame clones, some missing. The sample records about 2 million clones, about 95% being singletons. The specimen was naive CD8+ T cells sorted from blood. The receptor source for this set is a man younger than 30 in good health. Both conserved end residues are part of each CDR3. Each record gives: V gene, D gene, CDR3 protein. D genes are given only for firm matches.

v_gene: TRBV30
d_gene: .
CDR3aa: CAWSVRGANVLTF

v_gene: TRBV27
d_gene: .
CDR3aa: CASSLSGSPEAFF

v_gene: TRBV13
d_gene: .
CDR3aa: CASSSPTDNQETQYF

v_gene: TRBV6-5
d_gene: .
CDR3aa: CASSYELALYNEQFF

v_gene: TRBV5-1
d_gene: .
CDR3aa: CASSLSGLGQFF

v_gene: TRBV18
d_gene: TRBD1
CDR3aa: CASSWTGETYEQYF

v_gene: TRBV7-9
d_gene: .
CDR3aa: CASSLGRDQDTQYF

v_gene: TRBV27
d_gene: .
CDR3aa: CASSFLTNEKLFF

v_gene: TRBV5-4
d_gene: TRBD2
CDR3aa: CASSPKREGLDEQYF

v_gene: TRBV5-4
d_gene: TRBD2
CDR3aa: CASSLTGGPDEQYF

v_gene: TRBV19
d_gene: .
CDR3aa: CASSRGWGSGANVLTF